A single sample is the source of the 14 T cell receptor beta chains below, sequenced in a study of blood T cell repertoires in COVID-19. Assay used: immunoSEQ multiplex PCR; TCRdb lists only in-frame clones, some missing. This table holds 200,000 to 250,000 clones, approximately 92% found once. The specimen was PBMCs or T cells enriched from blood (not recorded which). Source of these receptors: a woman younger than 30 in a cohort exposed to, infected with or recovered from COVID-19 (not recorded which).

This clone has more than one count but fewer than ten. This chain uses TRBV6-1 with TRBJ1-5, with 7 bases lining up with TRBD1. The germline V gene encodes CDR1 MNHNS and CDR2 SASEGT. J gave up 2 bases and V 4 bases, and 11 bases lay outside the gene matches. The CDR3 is 17 residues long. The CDR3, as DNA: TGTGCCAGCAGTGGGCCCAGAGGGGGCGCAGGCAATCAGCCCCAGCATTTT. Protein sequence: CASSGPRGGAGNQPQHF.

The CDR3 DNA reads as TGTGCCAGCACCAAGTTAAGGGGCGCAGCCGGGGAGCTGTTTTTT. Translating it yields CASTKLRGAAGELFF. This chain joins TRBV2 and TRBJ2-2, with D tentatively TRBD1 (5 bases). Trimming took 7 bases from V and 6 from J, leaving 18 bases between them. In germline, CDR1 is SNHLY, CDR2 FYNNEI. CDR3 length: 15 residues.

The chain recombines TRBV5-1 with TRBJ2-3, with 12 positions matching TRBD2. There are 16 residues in the CDR3. V gave up 2 bases and J gave up 2 bases; unmatched junction bases: 3. Germline lookup yields CDR1 SGHRS and CDR2 YFSETQ. CDR3 coding DNA: TGCGCCAGCAGCTTCGGACTAGCGGGGACCACAGATACGCAGTATTTT. This gives the protein CASSFGLAGTTDTQYF.

This chain uses TRBV10-3 with TRBJ1-5, with a tentative D call TRBD1 (5 bases). Trimming removed 7 bases at V and 11 bases at J, with 15 bases between. CDR1 is ENHRY, CDR2 SYGVKD, per germline. The CDR3 spans 12 residues. CDR3 amino acids: CAIIPGLGAQHF. The DNA for the CDR3 is TGTGCCATCATCCCGGGTCTAGGGGCCCAGCATTTT.

This chain uses TRBV5-1 with TRBJ2-5; 12 bases map to TRBD2. Looked up from germline, CDR1 is SGHRS and CDR2 is YFSETQ. The J segment lost 5 bases and the V segment lost 7 bases, leaving 9 bases of the junction unmatched. The CDR3 is made up of 15 amino acids. The CDR3 nucleotides are TGCGCCAGCTTCCTGACTAGCGGGGGTAGCGAGACCCAGTACTTC. The encoded protein is CASFLTSGGSETQYF.

This chain connects TRBV30 to TRBJ1-4, with a weak D call TRBD1 (6 bases). CDR1 and CDR2 (germline): GTSNPN, SVGIG (reference sequence). This CDR3 is built from 13 residues. Trimming took 7 bases from V and 6 from J, leaving 15 bases between them. CDR3 coding DNA: TGTGCCTCGGGTCTCCAGGGGCATGAAAAACTGTTTTTT. Amino acids: CASGLQGHEKLFF.

The chain employs TRBV11-2 and TRBJ2-7, with TRBD2 identical over 11 bases. This CDR3 is 17 amino acids long. From germline, CDR1 is SGHAT and CDR2 FQNNGV. V dropped 3 bases and J dropped 4; count of bases not matched to a gene: 11. The CDR3 sequence: CASSFLSLSSGRYEQYF. The CDR3 bases are TGTGCCAGCAGCTTCCTCTCGTTGTCTAGCGGGAGGTACGAGCAGTACTTC.

The CDR3 region is CASSQDRGWHAFF. In DNA form, the CDR3 reads TGCGCCAGCAGCCAAGATAGGGGTTGGCACGCTTTCTTT. The chain links TRBV4-1 to TRBJ1-1; possibly TRBD1 for D (5 bases). The germline CDR1 and CDR2 sequences are MGHRA and YSYEKL. The CDR3 has 13 residues. V lost 0 bases to trimming and J lost 11 bases, with 13 bases between them.

This rearrangement joins TRBV18 to TRBJ1-2, with TRBD1 matching 7 bases. CDR3 length: 15 amino acids. Trimming removed 0 bases from V and 2 bases from J; junction bases left unmatched: 3. Germline CDR1 is KGHSH and CDR2 is LQKENI. The CDR3 sequence: CASSPPGQKNYGYTF. The CDR3 bases are TGTGCCAGCTCACCACCGGGACAGAAAAACTATGGCTACACCTTC.

The CDR3 DNA is TGTGCCAGCAGCGCTACTAGCGGGATATTCGCAGATACGCAGTATTTT. Protein: CASSATSGIFADTQYF. The chain has TRBV5-4 and TRBJ2-3; 10 bases align to TRBD2. Germline values: CDR1 SGHNT, CDR2 YYREEE (reference sequence). The CDR3 sequence is 16 residues long. With 4 bases clipped from V and 4 bases from J, the junction kept 9 bases outside the gene matches.

The rearrangement joins TRBV5-8 to TRBJ1-6; possible D gene TRBD1, 6 bases. Germline CDR1 is SGHTS and CDR2 is YDEGEE. The CDR3 is 13 residues long. The germline V and J ends were trimmed by 5 bases and 5 bases, with 8 bases remaining between them. CDR3 loop: CASRRTDNSPLHF. In nucleotides, the CDR3 is TGTGCCAGCAGGAGGACAGATAATTCACCCCTCCACTTT.

The chain carries TRBV24-1 and TRBJ2-1; possible D gene TRBD1, 5 bases. Germline V gene sequence: CDR1 KGHDR, CDR2 SFDVKD. V shed 6 bases and J shed 2 bases, with 10 bases lying between them. The CDR3 is 14 residues long. The CDR3 bases are TGTGCCACCAGTCCTAGGGGTCCCTACAATGAGCAGTTCTTC. It specifies CATSPRGPYNEQFF.

The rearrangement uses TRBV28 and TRBJ2-3; 10 bases line up with TRBD2. Germline V CDR1 and CDR2: MDHEN, SYDVKM. The CDR3 is 17 residues long. After removal of 1 base from V and 1 base from J, the junction contained 5 bases not matched to a gene. This chain's CDR3 is CASSLSTGTSGTDTQYF. CDR3 DNA sequence: TGTGCCAGCAGTTTATCGACCGGGACTAGCGGCACAGATACGCAGTATTTT.

The chain has TRBV24-1 and TRBJ1-2; the match to TRBD1 covers 7 bases. The CDR3 contains 13 residues. Germline V gene lookup returns CDR1 KGHDR and CDR2 SFDVKD. Unmatched junction bases numbered 3, after V lost 6 bases and J lost 3 bases. The CDR3 region is CATSPGQYYGYTF. In DNA, the CDR3 is TGTGCCACCAGTCCGGGACAGTACTATGGCTACACCTTC.